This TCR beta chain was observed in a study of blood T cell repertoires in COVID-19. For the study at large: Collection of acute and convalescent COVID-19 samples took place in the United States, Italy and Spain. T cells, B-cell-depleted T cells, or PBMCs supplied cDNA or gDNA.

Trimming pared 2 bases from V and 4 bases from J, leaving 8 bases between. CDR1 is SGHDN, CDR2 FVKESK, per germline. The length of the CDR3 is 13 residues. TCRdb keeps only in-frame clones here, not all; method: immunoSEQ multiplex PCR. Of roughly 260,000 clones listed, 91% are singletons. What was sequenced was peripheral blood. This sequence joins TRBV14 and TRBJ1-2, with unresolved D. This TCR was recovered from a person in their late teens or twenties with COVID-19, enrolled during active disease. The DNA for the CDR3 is TGTGCCAGCAGCCAAACCGGGATCTATGGCTACACCTTC. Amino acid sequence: CASSQTGIYGYTF. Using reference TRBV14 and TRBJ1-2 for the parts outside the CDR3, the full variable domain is EAGVTQFPSHSVIEKGQTVTLRCDPISGHDNLYWYRRVMGKEIKFLLHFVKESKQDESGMPNNRFLAERTGGTYSTLKVQPAELEDSGVYFCASSQTGIYGYTFGSGTRLTVV.